The source of this T cell receptor beta chain is a study of cytomegalovirus exposure and HLA in healthy donors. The primer mix had 60 Vbeta and 13 Jbeta primers. The assay was immunoSEQ multiplex PCR, and TCRdb's table has in-frame clones only and misses some. The sample lists more than 110,000 clones; 65% to 80% were seen once. Between the trimmed V and J ends, which lost 3 bases and 1 base, there was a span of 9 bases. The CDR3 is 14 residues long. Germline V gene data show CDR1 as SGHAT and CDR2 as FQNNGV. This receptor was obtained from a young woman in good health and CMV-seronegative. Input material: PBMCs. This rearrangement joins TRBV11-2 to TRBJ2-5; D remains ambiguous. The chain's CDR3 is CASSFVNTQETQYF. In DNA form, the CDR3 reads TGTGCCAGCAGCTTCGTTAACACCCAAGAGACCCAGTACTTC. Full variable domain (outside the CDR3, taken from reference TRBV11-2 and TRBJ2-5): EAGVAQSPRYKIIEKRQSVAFWCNPISGHATLYWYQQILGQGPKLLIQFQNNGVVDDSQLPKDRFSAERLKGVDSTLKIQPAKLEDSAVYLCASSFVNTQETQYFGPGTRLLVL.